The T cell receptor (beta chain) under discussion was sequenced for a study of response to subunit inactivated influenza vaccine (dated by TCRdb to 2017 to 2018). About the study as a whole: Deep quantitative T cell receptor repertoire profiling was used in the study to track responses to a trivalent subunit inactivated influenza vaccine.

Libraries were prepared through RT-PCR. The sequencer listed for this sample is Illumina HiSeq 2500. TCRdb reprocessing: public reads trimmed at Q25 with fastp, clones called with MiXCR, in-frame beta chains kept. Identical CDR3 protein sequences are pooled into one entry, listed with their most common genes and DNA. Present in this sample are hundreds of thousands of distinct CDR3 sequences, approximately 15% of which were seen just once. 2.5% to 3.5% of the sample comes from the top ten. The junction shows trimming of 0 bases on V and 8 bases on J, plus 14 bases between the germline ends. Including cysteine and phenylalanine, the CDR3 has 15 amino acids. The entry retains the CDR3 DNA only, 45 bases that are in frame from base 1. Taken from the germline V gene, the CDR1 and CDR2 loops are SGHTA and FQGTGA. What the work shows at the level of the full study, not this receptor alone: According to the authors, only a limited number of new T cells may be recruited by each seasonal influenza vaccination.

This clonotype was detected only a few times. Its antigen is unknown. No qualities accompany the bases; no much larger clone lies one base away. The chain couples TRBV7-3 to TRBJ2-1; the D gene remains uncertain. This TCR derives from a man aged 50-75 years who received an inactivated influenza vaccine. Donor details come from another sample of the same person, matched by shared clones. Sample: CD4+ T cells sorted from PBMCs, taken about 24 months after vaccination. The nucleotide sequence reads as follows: TGTGCCAGCAGCTTAACCGCCCAGGTGCCGGATGAGCAGTTCTTC. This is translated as CASSLTAQVPDEQFF. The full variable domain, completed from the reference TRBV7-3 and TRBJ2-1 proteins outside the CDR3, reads GAGVSQTPSNKVTEKGKYVELRCDPISGHTALYWYRQSLGQGPEFLIYFQGTGAADDSGLPNDRFFAVRPEGSVSTLKIQRTERGDSAVYLCASSLTAQVPDEQFFGPGTRLTVL.